One sample yielded the 3 T cell receptor beta chains listed below, sequenced in a study of early T cells in non-severe SARS-CoV-2 infection. TCRdb independently ran MiXCR on the 5' RACE reads; one entry per CDR3 protein. The data show roughly 99,000 distinct CDR3 sequences, roughly 10% seen once. The sequenced sample consisted of whole blood. These receptors came from an adult who was a healthcare worker with PCR-confirmed SARS-CoV-2 infection or an uninfected control (not recorded which).

This clonotype was seen ten or more times. The rearrangement joins TRBV12-3 or TRBV12-4 to TRBJ2-1, with TRBD2 matching over 12 bases. With 4 bases clipped from V and 10 bases from J, the junction kept 8 bases outside the gene matches. The CDR3 is 15 amino acids. The CDR3 sequence: CASSSRLAGVDEQFF. The CDR3 DNA sequence: TGTGCCAGCAGTTCTCGACTAGCGGGAGTCGACGAGCAGTTCTTC.

Many counts were recorded for this clonotype. V usage is TRBV9 and J usage is TRBJ2-3; D not certain. Germline CDR1 reads SGDLS; CDR2 reads YYNGEE. Trimming took 0 bases from V and 0 from J, leaving 2 bases between them. This CDR3 spans 13 amino acids. CDR3 in DNA: TGTGCCAGCAGCGTAGACAGCACAGATACGCAGTATTTT. The encoded protein is CASSVDSTDTQYF.

The chain has TRBV20-1 and TRBJ1-5, with 7 nucleotides matching TRBD1. Germline assignment: CDR1 DFQATT and CDR2 SNEGSKA (reference sequence). V trimming: 6 bases; J trimming: 0 bases; junction bases outside the gene matches: 5. The CDR3 is made up of 14 amino acids. The CDR3 is CSADRADSNQPQHF. In nucleotides, the CDR3 is TGCAGTGCCGACAGGGCGGATAGCAATCAGCCCCAGCATTTT.